This T cell receptor beta chain stems from a study of PD-1 blockade in classical Hodgkin lymphoma. Time point described: newly diagnosed, previously untreated cHL patient sample. TCRdb's table, derived via immunoSEQ multiplex PCR, lists solely in-frame clones and lacks some. This sample yields tens of thousands of clones, of which roughly 90% are seen a single time; approximately 4.9% belongs to the top ten. The CDR3 consists of 15 residues. V shed 3 bases and J shed 0 bases, with 9 bases lying between them. Germline CDR1 and CDR2: MGHRA and YSYEKL. The chain employs TRBV4-1 and TRBJ2-1, with D hard to call. This TCR came from a human donor with classical Hodgkin lymphoma. The material sequenced was peripheral blood mononuclear cells (PBMCs). The CDR3 DNA reads TGCGCCAGCAGCCAGGAGCTTTTCTCCTACAATGAGCAGTTCTTC. This sequence encodes CASSQELFSYNEQFF.